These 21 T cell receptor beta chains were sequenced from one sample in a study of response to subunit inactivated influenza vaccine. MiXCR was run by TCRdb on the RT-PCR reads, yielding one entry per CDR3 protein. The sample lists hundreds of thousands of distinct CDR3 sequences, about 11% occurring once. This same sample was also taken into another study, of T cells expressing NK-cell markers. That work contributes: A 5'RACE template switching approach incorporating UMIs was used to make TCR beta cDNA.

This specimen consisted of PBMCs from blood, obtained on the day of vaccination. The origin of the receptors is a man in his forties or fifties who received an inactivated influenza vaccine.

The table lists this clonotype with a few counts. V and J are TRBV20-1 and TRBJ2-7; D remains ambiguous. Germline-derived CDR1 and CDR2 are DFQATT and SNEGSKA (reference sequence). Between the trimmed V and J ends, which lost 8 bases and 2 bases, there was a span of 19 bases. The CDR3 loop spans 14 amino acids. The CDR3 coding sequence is TGCAGTTCCCCTGCTCCCCTTACAACCTACGAGCAGTACTTC. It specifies CSSPAPLTTYEQYF.

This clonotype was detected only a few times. The chain's CDR3 is CASTQTAPVEQYF. CDR3 sequence (DNA): TGTGCCAGCACCCAAACAGCACCCGTGGAGCAGTACTTC. The V and J genes are TRBV28 and TRBJ2-7; no reliable D call. The CDR3 is 13 residues long. Germline V gene sequence: CDR1 MDHEN, CDR2 SYDVKM. Trimming took off 7 bases at V and 7 bases at J, with 17 bases between the two ends.

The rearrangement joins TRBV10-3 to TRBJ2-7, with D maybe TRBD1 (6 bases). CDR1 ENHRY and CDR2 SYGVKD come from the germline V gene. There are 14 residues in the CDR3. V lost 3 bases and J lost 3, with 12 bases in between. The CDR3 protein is CAISDRDIRYEQYF. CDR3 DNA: TGTGCCATCAGTGACCGGGACATTCGCTACGAGCAGTACTTC.

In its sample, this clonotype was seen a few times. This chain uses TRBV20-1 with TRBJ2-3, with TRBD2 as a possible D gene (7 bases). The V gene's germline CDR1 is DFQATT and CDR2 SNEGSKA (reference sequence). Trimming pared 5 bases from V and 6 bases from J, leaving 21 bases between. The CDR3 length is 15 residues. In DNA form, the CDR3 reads TGCAGTGCTCTGCGTCGGGGGAGGGGGTCGGATACGCAGTATTTT. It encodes CSALRRGRGSDTQYF.

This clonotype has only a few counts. The CDR3 DNA reads as TGTGCCAGCAGTGTTCCCGGGGGCGGAAACACTGAAGCTTTCTTT. Translated: CASSVPGGGNTEAFF. The chain links TRBV25-1 to TRBJ1-1; D possibly corresponds to TRBD1 (6 bases). CDR1 and CDR2 from the germline V gene are MGHDK and SYGVNS. The CDR3 runs to 15 residues. The V end was cut by 4 bases, the J end by 2 bases, with 14 bases between.

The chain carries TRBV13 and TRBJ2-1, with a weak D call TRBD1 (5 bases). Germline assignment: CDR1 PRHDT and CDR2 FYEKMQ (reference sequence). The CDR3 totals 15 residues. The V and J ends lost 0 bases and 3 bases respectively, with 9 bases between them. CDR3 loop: CASSLGTELYNEQFF. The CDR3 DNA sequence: TGTGCCAGCAGCTTAGGGACAGAGCTCTACAATGAGCAGTTCTTC.

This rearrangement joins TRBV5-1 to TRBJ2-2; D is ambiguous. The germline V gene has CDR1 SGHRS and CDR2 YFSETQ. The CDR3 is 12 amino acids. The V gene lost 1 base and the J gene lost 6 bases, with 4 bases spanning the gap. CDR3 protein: CASSLKSGELFF. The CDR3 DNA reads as TGCGCCAGCAGCTTGAAGTCCGGGGAGCTGTTTTTT. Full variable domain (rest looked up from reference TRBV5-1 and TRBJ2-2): KAGVTQTPRYLIKTRGQQVTLSCSPISGHRSVSWYQQTPGQGLQFLFEYFSETQRNKGNFPGRFSGRQFSNSRSEMNVSTLELGDSALYLCASSLKSGELFFGEGSRLTVL.

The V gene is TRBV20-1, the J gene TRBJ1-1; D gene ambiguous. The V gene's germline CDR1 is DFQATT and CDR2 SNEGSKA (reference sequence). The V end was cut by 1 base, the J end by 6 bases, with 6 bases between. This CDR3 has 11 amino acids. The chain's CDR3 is CSARGSAEAFF. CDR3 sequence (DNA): TGCAGTGCTAGAGGGTCGGCTGAAGCTTTCTTT.

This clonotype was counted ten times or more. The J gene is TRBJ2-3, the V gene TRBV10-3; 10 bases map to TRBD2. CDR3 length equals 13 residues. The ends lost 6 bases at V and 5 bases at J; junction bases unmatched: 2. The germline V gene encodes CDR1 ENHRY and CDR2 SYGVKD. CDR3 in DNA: TGTGCCATCAGCGGGACTAGCGAAGATACGCAGTATTTT. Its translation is CAISGTSEDTQYF.

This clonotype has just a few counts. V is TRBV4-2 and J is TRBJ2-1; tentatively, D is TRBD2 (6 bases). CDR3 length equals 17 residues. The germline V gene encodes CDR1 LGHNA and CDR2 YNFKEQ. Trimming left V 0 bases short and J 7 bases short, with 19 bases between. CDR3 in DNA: TGTGCCAGCAGCCAAGATGGGGCCGGGAGCCTTTTAAATGAGCAGTTCTTC. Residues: CASSQDGAGSLLNEQFF.

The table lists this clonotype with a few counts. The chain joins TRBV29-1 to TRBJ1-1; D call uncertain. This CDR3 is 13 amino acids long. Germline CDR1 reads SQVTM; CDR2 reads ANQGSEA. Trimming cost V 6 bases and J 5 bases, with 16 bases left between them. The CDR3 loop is CSVLPWGGTEAFF. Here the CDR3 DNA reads TGCAGCGTCCTCCCCTGGGGTGGAACTGAAGCTTTCTTT.

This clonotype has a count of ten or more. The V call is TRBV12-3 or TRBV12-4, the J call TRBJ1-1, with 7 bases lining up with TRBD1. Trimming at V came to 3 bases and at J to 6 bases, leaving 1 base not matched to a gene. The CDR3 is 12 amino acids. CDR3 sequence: CASSLTGSEAFF. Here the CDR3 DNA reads TGTGCCAGCAGTTTGACAGGGTCTGAAGCTTTCTTT.

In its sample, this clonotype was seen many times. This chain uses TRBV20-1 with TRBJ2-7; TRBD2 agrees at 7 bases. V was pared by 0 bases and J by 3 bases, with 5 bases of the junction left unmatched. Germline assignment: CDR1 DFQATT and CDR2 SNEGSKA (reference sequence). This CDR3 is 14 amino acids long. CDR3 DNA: TGCAGTGCTAGAGAAGCCAGGGAGGGCTACGAGCAGTACTTC. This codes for CSAREAREGYEQYF.

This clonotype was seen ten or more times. The CDR3 is CSVDRSQLAGFSYNEQFF. CDR3 bases: TGCAGCGTCGACCGCAGTCAACTAGCGGGGTTCTCCTACAATGAGCAGTTCTTC. The rearrangement joins TRBV29-1 to TRBJ2-1; TRBD2 agrees at 10 bases. This CDR3 contains 18 residues. The V gene's germline CDR1 is SQVTM and CDR2 ANQGSEA. The V and J ends lost 6 bases and 0 bases, in that order; junction bases with no gene match: 14.

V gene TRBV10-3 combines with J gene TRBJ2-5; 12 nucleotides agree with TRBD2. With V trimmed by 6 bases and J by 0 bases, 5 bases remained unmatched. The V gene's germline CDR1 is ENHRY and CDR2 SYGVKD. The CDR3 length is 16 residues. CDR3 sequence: CAIRAWTSGNQETQYF. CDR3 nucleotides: TGTGCCATCAGGGCCTGGACTAGCGGGAACCAAGAGACCCAGTACTTC.

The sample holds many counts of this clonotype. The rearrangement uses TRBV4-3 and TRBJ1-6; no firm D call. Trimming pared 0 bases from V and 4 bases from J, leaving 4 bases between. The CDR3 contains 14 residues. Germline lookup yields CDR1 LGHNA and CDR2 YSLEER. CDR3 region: CASSQDLYNSPLHF. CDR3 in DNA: TGCGCCAGCAGCCAAGATCTATATAATTCACCCCTCCACTTT.

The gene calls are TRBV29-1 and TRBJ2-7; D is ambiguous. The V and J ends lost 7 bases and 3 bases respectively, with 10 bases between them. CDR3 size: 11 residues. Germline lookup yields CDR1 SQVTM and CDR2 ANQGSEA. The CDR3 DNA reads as TGCAGCGCCGTCCTGCGCTACGAGCAGTACTTC. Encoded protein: CSAVLRYEQYF.

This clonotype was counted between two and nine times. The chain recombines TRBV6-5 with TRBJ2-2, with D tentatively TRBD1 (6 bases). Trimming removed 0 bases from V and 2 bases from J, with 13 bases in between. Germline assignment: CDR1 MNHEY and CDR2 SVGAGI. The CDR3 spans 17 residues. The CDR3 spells CASSYSSGHTNTGELFF. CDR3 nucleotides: TGTGCCAGCAGTTACTCTTCGGGACATACAAACACCGGGGAGCTGTTTTTT.

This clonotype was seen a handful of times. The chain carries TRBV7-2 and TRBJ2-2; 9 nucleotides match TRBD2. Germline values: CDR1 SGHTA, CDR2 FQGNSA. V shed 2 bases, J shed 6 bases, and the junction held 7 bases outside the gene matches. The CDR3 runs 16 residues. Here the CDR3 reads CASSLLAGGLPGELFF. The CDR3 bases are TGTGCCAGCAGCTTATTGGCGGGGGGGCTTCCCGGGGAGCTGTTTTTT.

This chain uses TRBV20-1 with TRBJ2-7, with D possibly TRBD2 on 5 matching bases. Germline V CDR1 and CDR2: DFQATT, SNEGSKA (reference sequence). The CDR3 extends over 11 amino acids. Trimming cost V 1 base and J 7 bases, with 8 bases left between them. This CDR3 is CSARAGGEQYF. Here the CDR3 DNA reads TGCAGTGCTAGAGCAGGAGGTGAGCAGTACTTC.

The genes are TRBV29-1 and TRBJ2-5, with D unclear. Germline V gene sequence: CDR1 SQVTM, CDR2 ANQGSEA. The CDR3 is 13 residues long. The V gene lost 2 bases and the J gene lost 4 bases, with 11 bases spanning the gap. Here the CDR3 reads CSVEPGWGETQYF. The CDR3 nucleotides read TGCAGCGTTGAACCGGGTTGGGGAGAGACCCAGTACTTC.